This T cell receptor (beta chain) was recovered during a study of graft-versus-host responses after intestinal transplantation. Turning to the study itself: Once they had received anti-thymocyte globulin induction, all recipients took tacrolimus and steroids for about 3 years. General study points: Some GvH clones were seen earlier in gut or blood, suggesting intestinal origin.

Concerning this clone: Its antigen is not identified.

The repertoire was sequenced with immunoSEQ multiplex PCR; TCRdb's copy has only in-frame clones and lacks some. In the table there are roughly 99,000 clones, more than 75% of which are singletons. The clonotype was recovered from a human patient who received an intestinal transplant, so some T cells may come from the graft donor. This material consisted of PBMCs, taken 255 days after intestinal transplant.

The CDR3 nucleotides read TGTGCCAGCAGTTGGTTAGGGGGCCAAGAGACCCAGTACTTC. Amino acid sequence: CASSWLGGQETQYF. The J gene is TRBJ2-5, the V gene TRBV6-6; D may be TRBD1 (6 bases). V was pared by 4 bases and J by 1 base, with 10 bases between. This CDR3 comprises 14 residues. Germline loops: CDR1 MNHNY, CDR2 SVGAGI (reference sequence).